The following is a T cell receptor (beta chain) sequence with its context. It lacks a known antigen. Base-call qualities are not available, and no considerably larger clone is one nucleotide away. The cohort was made up of around 720 healthy bone marrow donors. Cohort members were all nominally healthy when sampled, although unrecorded immune exposures were likely present. The donor was CMV seropositive and was included in the group of 289 seropositive cohort members. A peripheral blood sample was collected from each donor, and TCR beta sequencing was performed on peripheral blood mononuclear cells. The Qiagen DNeasy Blood Extraction Kit was used to extract genomic DNA from the blood cell samples. The sample originates from a study of cytomegalovirus exposure and HLA in healthy donors (dated by TCRdb to the late 2010s). For context, the study as a whole: According to an earlier analysis of a few hundred of the donors, about 179 million T cells yielded 90 million to 140 million unique TCR beta sequences and approximately 280 Gb of sequence data. In the later analysis, no new phenotypic data were used to find candidate immune exposures; instead, reliance was placed on TCR beta sequences and their occurrence across donors. An earlier analysis of fewer than 700 of the donors applied high-throughput TCR beta sequencing to assess whether each TCR beta V gene segment acted as functional or pseudogenic. A later analysis re-analyzed previously published TCR beta repertoires from roughly 600 donors and added high-resolution HLA genotyping to study TCR occurrence patterns. Among 398 genotyped donors of the cohort, an average of 235,054 unique TCR beta nucleotide sequences were sequenced per donor, roughly 20% of them non-productive. HLA typing covered class I and class II loci at four-digit resolution. All discovery cohort repertoires had been generated using a single sequencing platform. The study aimed to test whether signatures of past pathogen exposure could be identified by cataloging public T cell receptors. The study used immunosequencing to profile the T cell repertoires of several hundred subjects and linked those repertoires to cytomegalovirus serostatus. Donor age, sex, ethnicity and CMV serostatus were compiled together with the repertoire data. A later genetic analysis used genome-wide SNP genotypes for about three fifths of the roughly 700 donors, treating that subset as a discovery cohort. Of the 350 to 400 genotyped donors, about 80% fell in the genetic ancestry cluster associated with self-reported Caucasian donors. The number of typed donors differed by locus: about 620-640 for A, B, C, DRB1 and DQB1; 500 to 550 for DQA1; 600 to 610 for DPA1; and 400 to 480 for DPB1. Because of strong linkage in the cohort, roughly five DR-DQ haplotypes were treated as single units for association and clustering. An early release that covered about 640 HLA-typed donors contained about 290 gigabases of sequencing data and 85 million to 100 million unique TCR sequences. In addition to the first cohort of around 670 subjects, a separate validation cohort of around 110 different subjects was used. High-throughput TCR immunosequencing, statistical association of individual TCRs with disease status, and machine learning were combined to predict cytomegalovirus infection status. Broader findings and caveats from the paper: According to a later analysis, most CMV-associated TCR beta chains appeared to be HLA-restricted, and the HLA associations seemed to be driven largely by CMV exposure. A further reported finding was that TCR beta sequences accurately predicted the HLA-A and HLA-B alleles for most subjects in the first cohort. Cytomegalovirus status was reported to be diagnosed by the classifier with high specificity and sensitivity in both the original and validation cohorts. At a false discovery rate of 0.05, a later analysis linked under 20,000 TCR beta sequences to specific HLA alleles. Roughly uniform sequencing depth across donors was assumed in presence/absence analyses, although this assumption may not hold. Assigning TCR associations to individual alleles was difficult when HLA alleles, especially DR and DQ, strongly co-occurred. Only TCR beta chains were sequenced in this cohort, and the absence of alpha or paired-chain data limited detectable features. Some IMGT-functional V segments, including TRBV6-2 and TRBV6-3, could not be distinguished by the 87-base-pair reads and were therefore excluded. Some 15 rarely observed V segments, including chromosome 9 orphons, were excluded from the earlier analysis of some 590 of the donors because counts were too low. The study gave a list of more than 150 TCR beta chains associated with cytomegalovirus. A later genetic analysis associated a missense DCLRE1C variant with V-gene and J-gene trimming of TCR beta chains, and an independent cohort replicated the association. A group of highly shared sequence variants was considered likely to be a technical artifact of the sequencing pipeline. In a later analysis, the rate of TCR association differed among HLA loci, with DRB1 alleles having the most associated TCRs and HLA-C alleles having the fewest. In a later analysis, HLA-associated TCR beta chains showed more clonal expansion and lower generation probabilities than non-associated chains that were equally common. The authors suggested that the approach could potentially be generalized to other disease states and immunological phenotypes. CMV serostatus was the only immune exposure information available for the cohort. Broadly in line with IMGT annotations, most TCR beta V segments showed up in productive rearrangements about 87% or about 30% of the time in an earlier analysis of several hundred of the donors. While some public TCRs were present in many individuals, most TCR sequences turned up only very rarely across donors. Correlated functional status among segregating V segments might be attributable to linkage disequilibrium, but an unknown experimental factor could not be ruled out. Because HLA typing was unavailable for some donors at each locus, only the typed subset was used in association tests. In a later analysis, several top co-occurrence clusters were reported to appear linked to parvovirus B19, influenza, CMV and Epstein-Barr virus. A few of the identified cytomegalovirus-associated TCR beta chains were confirmed in vitro to be specific for cytomegalovirus antigens. A later genetic analysis reported fewer N-insertions in productive TCRs among donors in an Asian-associated ancestry cluster than the roughly 700-donor mean.

The library was produced with the immunoSEQ multiplex PCR assay. A mixture of 60 forward primers for TCR Vbeta segments and 13 reverse primers for TCR Jbeta segments was used in the multiplex PCR. A multiplex PCR assay on genomic DNA amplified the CDR3 region of rearranged TCR beta genes. The amplified TCR beta libraries were sequenced on the Illumina HiSeq System as 87-base-pair reads. The original methods were these. A later analysis counted approximately 76 million unique TCR beta chains across the 650 to 700 repertoires, and some 12 million of these chains were shared by at least two donors. Raw reads were error-corrected and collapsed into unique sequences by a nearest-neighbor algorithm in which closely related sequences were merged to remove PCR and sequencing errors. V, D and J gene segments were assigned by aligning CDR3 sequences to IMGT reference sequences. For a sequence to be retained, a match of at least six nucleotides to both a V gene segment and a J gene segment was required. A rearrangement was called productive if the CDR3 had no stop codons and remained in frame with V and J, and every other rearrangement was called non-productive. CDR3 was defined according to IMGT convention as the region running from the second conserved V-encoded cysteine to the conserved J-encoded phenylalanine. In an earlier analysis of 500 to 650 of the donors, sequences lacking an unambiguous match to a single V gene segment were excluded. An earlier analysis of around 600 of the donors classified V segments as functional when productive rearrangements were above 56.7% and as segregating when the standard deviation between donors was above 5%. A statistical classification framework was developed to diagnose cytomegalovirus status using the catalog of TCR beta chain sequences. In a later analysis, V and J genes were assigned by comparing TCR nucleotide sequences against IMGT/GENE-DB human TR gene sequences. The TCRdist pipeline was used in a later analysis to assign CDR3 sequences and most-parsimonious VDJ recombination scenarios. A later analysis defined each TCR beta chain by its CDR3 amino acid sequence plus V-gene family, and excluded reads lacking a unique V-gene family. A later analysis removed roughly 590 highly shared, low-generation-probability nucleotide sequences to deal with suspected cross-contamination and a sequencing artifact. For each public chain, a later analysis derived a clonal expansion index from normalized ranks of inferred template counts within each repertoire. In a later analysis, generation probabilities were computed using a VDJ recombination model fitted to out-of-frame rearrangements, and the results were checked against IGoR. In a later analysis, TCR-TCR, TCR-HLA and TCR-CMV co-occurrence was scored with hypergeometric tests, and a repertoire-size bias correction was applied to TCR pairs. In a later analysis, false discovery rates were estimated by permuting HLA or CMV assignments 20 times. A later analysis grouped co-occurring TCRs with DBSCAN, adding TCRdist sequence similarity when clustering within HLA-allele-positive subsets. Co-occurrence clustering excluded repertoires with fewer than 30,000 or more than 120,000 public chains, plus five with anomalous nucleotide sharing. What TCRdb holds here is the immuneACCESS table cut down to in-frame rearrangements. Part of the clones is not present; checked against another copy, under half of the missing clones reflect an unresolved V gene, and the others are unexplained. The V and J calls and clone size come from that table; D and trimming were worked out from the DNA. The sample has 100,000 or so clones on record, around 85% of them singletons. The top ten clonotypes cover about 5% of the sample.

Its CDR3 holds 15 amino acids, cysteine through phenylalanine. The retained sequence is limited to the CDR3, 45 bases, with the frame set at the first base. V and J are trimmed by 2 bases and 8 bases, and the gene matches miss 10 bases of the junction. CDR1 and CDR2, looked up from the germline V gene, are SGHTA and FQGNSA. The receptor chain draws on TRBV7-2 and TRBJ1-1; the junction holds 8 bases that match TRBD1. Sequencing was carried out using PBMCs. The origin of this receptor is a man aged 40-49 years in good health and CMV-seropositive. The CDR3 has the sequence CASSLPGGVASEAFF. At the DNA level, the sequence is TGTGCCAGCAGCTTACCAGGGGGCGTTGCTTCAGAAGCTTTCTTT.